The clone carrying this T cell receptor beta chain was seen only a few times. These data belong to a study of identical twins. One entry per CDR3 protein results from TCRdb running MiXCR on the 5' RACE reads. In the table there are under 250,000 distinct CDR3 sequences, around 10% of which are singletons. The germline CDR1 and CDR2 sequences are DFQATT and SNEGSKA (reference sequence). The CDR3 spans 13 residues. The sequenced material came from memory (CD45RO+) T cells sorted from blood. This TCR was recovered from a woman aged 18 to 35 in good health. This sequence joins TRBV20-1 and TRBJ2-7; D is possibly TRBD1 (6 bases). The CDR3 region is CSGSPGAPYEQYF. CDR3 DNA sequence: TGCAGCGGATCCCCAGGGGCCCCCTACGAGCAGTACTTC.